One and the same sample provided the 3 T cell receptor beta chains below, sequenced in a study of control samples from healthy donors and cancer patients. Repertoires were generated with immunoSEQ multiplex PCR, while TCRdb's copy carries only in-frame clones and drops some. The table includes roughly 180,000 clones, 90% to 95% detected once. Sequencing was performed on blood. The receptors originated from a woman aged 18-29 years in good health.

The chain links TRBV10-2 to TRBJ1-1, with D maybe TRBD1 (6 bases). Germline V lookup: CDR1 WSHSY, CDR2 SAAADI. V was pared by 4 bases and J by 0 bases, with 9 bases between. CDR3 length: 14 amino acids. CDR3 bases: TGCGCCAGCAGTGTGACAGGATTGAACACTGAAGCTTTCTTT. Its translation: CASSVTGLNTEAFF.

V usage is TRBV7-2 and J usage is TRBJ1-2, with TRBD1 identical over 7 bases. The CDR3 runs 14 residues. The germline V gene encodes CDR1 SGHTA and CDR2 FQGNSA. V shed 5 bases, J shed 5 bases, and the junction held 8 bases outside the gene matches. The CDR3 sequence is CASSPSGDRYGYTF. The CDR3, as DNA: TGTGCCAGCAGCCCTAGTGGGGACAGATATGGCTACACCTTC.

The J gene is TRBJ2-3, the V gene TRBV10-3; tentative D call: TRBD2 (6 bases). V shed 0 bases and J shed 0 bases, with 16 bases lying between them. The germline V gene has CDR1 ENHRY and CDR2 SYGVKD. This CDR3 is 18 amino acids long. The CDR3 coding sequence is TGTGCCATCAGTGAGTCTGGGACTTACGATGCTAGCACAGATACGCAGTATTTT. Translation gives CAISESGTYDASTDTQYF.